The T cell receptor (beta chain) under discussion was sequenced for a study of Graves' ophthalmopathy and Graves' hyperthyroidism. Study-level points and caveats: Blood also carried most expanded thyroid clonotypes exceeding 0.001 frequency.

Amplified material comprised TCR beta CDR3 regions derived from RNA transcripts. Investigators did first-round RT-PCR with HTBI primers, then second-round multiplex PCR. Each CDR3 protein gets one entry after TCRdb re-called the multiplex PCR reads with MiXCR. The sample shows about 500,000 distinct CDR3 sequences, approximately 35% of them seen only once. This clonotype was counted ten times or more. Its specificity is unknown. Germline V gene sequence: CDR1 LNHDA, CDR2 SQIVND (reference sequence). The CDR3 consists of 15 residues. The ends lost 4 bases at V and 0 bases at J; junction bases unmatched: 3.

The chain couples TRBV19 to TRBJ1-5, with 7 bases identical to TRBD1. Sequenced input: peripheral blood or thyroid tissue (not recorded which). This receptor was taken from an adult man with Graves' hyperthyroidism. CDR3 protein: CASSTGTDSNQPQHF. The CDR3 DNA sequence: TGTGCCAGTAGTACAGGGACAGATAGCAATCAGCCCCAGCATTTT.